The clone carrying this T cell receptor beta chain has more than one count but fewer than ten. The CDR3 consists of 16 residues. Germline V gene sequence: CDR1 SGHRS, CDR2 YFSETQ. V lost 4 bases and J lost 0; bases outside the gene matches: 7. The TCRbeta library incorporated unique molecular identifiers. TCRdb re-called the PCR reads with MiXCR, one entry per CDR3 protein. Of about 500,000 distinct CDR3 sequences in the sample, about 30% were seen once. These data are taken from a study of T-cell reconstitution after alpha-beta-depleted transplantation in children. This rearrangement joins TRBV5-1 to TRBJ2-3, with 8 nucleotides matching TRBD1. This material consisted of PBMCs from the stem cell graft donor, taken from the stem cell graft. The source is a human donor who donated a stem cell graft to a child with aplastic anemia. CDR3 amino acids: CASSLPGQASTDTQYF. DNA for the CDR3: TGCGCCAGCAGCCTGCCGGGACAGGCGAGCACAGATACGCAGTATTTT.